This T cell receptor beta chain was retrieved from a study of response to subunit inactivated influenza vaccine. Each CDR3 protein is one row after TCRdb ran MiXCR on the RT-PCR reads. Of more than 450,000 distinct CDR3 sequences listed, around 11% are singletons. This clonotype was seen only a few times. The CDR3 consists of 14 residues. V lost 4 bases to trimming and J lost 5 bases; unmatched junction nucleotides: 4. Looked up from germline, CDR1 is SEHNR and CDR2 is FQNEAQ (reference sequence). These data were also filed under a second study, of T cells expressing NK-cell markers. Turning to that study: For TCR beta, cDNA was produced by 5'RACE template switching with UMIs.

The TCR was taken from a man in his fifties who received an inactivated influenza vaccine. Sequencing was performed on PBMCs from blood, taken on the day of vaccination. The chain is built from TRBV7-9 and TRBJ2-5; 10 nucleotides agree with TRBD2. The CDR3 is CASSSLAGRETQYF. DNA of the CDR3: TGTGCCAGCAGCTCACTAGCGGGACGGGAGACCCAGTACTTC.